One TCR beta chain is described in this entry. Its matching antigen is unknown. The assay was immunoSEQ multiplex PCR, and TCRdb's table has in-frame clones only and misses some. The data hold approximately 150,000 clones, with approximately 80% observed a single time. These data come from a study of PD-1 blockade in classical Hodgkin lymphoma. Study-wide results and limits: CD4+ TCR diversity rose significantly by C4D1, and CD8+ TCR diversity did not.

Each patient's relapse followed autologous stem cell transplantation, and brentuximab vedotin exposure varied. Responses achieved at best were complete response, partial response or progressive disease. Germline V gene sequence: CDR1 KGHSH, CDR2 LQKENI. This CDR3 is built from 14 residues. V dropped 7 bases and J dropped 2; count of bases not matched to a gene: 8. The specimen comprised peripheral blood mononuclear cells (PBMCs), sampled before the second cycle of nivolumab. The chain joins TRBV18 to TRBJ2-7; 7 nucleotides match TRBD1. This TCR came from a human donor with classical Hodgkin lymphoma. CDR3 sequence reads: CASFPTGLPYEQYF. The CDR3 region has the DNA TGTGCCAGCTTCCCGACAGGGCTGCCCTACGAGCAGTACTTC.